This section outlines one TCR beta chain sequence together with its context. Its antigen is not identified. The entry originates in a study of T cells in localized non-small cell lung cancer. Points from the study as a whole: The study linked higher blood T cell density to longer overall survival. A single tumor region was sequenced, leaving heterogeneity possible. Paired adjacent lung recovered a median around 59 of the top 100 tumor clones. Maximal T cell clonality occurred in uninvolved adjacent lung, with tumor ranking below it.

Some clones are missing from TCRdb's copy, which holds only in-frame ones; the method was immunoSEQ multiplex PCR. The sample contains about 25,000 clones, approximately 90% of which appear only once. This CDR3 is 13 amino acids long. Per germline, CDR1 SGHNT and CDR2 YENEEA. Between the trimmed V and J ends, which lost 2 bases and 8 bases, there was a span of 10 bases. The starting material was peripheral blood, obtained before any cancer treatment. This TCR was sampled from a woman aged 35-75 years with stage I lung adenocarcinoma. This sequence joins TRBV11-3 and TRBJ2-1; D could derive from TRBD1 or TRBD2 (5 bases each). This CDR3 reads CASSLISGHEQFF. The CDR3 DNA sequence: TGTGCCAGCAGCTTAATATCGGGGCATGAGCAGTTCTTC. The full variable domain, with the rest looked up from reference TRBV11-3 and TRBJ2-1, is EAGVVQSPRYKIIEKKQPVAFWCNPISGHNTLYWYLQNLGQGPELLIRYENEEAVDDSQLPKDRFSAERLKGVDSTLKIQPAELGDSAVYLCASSLISGHEQFFGPGTRLTVL.